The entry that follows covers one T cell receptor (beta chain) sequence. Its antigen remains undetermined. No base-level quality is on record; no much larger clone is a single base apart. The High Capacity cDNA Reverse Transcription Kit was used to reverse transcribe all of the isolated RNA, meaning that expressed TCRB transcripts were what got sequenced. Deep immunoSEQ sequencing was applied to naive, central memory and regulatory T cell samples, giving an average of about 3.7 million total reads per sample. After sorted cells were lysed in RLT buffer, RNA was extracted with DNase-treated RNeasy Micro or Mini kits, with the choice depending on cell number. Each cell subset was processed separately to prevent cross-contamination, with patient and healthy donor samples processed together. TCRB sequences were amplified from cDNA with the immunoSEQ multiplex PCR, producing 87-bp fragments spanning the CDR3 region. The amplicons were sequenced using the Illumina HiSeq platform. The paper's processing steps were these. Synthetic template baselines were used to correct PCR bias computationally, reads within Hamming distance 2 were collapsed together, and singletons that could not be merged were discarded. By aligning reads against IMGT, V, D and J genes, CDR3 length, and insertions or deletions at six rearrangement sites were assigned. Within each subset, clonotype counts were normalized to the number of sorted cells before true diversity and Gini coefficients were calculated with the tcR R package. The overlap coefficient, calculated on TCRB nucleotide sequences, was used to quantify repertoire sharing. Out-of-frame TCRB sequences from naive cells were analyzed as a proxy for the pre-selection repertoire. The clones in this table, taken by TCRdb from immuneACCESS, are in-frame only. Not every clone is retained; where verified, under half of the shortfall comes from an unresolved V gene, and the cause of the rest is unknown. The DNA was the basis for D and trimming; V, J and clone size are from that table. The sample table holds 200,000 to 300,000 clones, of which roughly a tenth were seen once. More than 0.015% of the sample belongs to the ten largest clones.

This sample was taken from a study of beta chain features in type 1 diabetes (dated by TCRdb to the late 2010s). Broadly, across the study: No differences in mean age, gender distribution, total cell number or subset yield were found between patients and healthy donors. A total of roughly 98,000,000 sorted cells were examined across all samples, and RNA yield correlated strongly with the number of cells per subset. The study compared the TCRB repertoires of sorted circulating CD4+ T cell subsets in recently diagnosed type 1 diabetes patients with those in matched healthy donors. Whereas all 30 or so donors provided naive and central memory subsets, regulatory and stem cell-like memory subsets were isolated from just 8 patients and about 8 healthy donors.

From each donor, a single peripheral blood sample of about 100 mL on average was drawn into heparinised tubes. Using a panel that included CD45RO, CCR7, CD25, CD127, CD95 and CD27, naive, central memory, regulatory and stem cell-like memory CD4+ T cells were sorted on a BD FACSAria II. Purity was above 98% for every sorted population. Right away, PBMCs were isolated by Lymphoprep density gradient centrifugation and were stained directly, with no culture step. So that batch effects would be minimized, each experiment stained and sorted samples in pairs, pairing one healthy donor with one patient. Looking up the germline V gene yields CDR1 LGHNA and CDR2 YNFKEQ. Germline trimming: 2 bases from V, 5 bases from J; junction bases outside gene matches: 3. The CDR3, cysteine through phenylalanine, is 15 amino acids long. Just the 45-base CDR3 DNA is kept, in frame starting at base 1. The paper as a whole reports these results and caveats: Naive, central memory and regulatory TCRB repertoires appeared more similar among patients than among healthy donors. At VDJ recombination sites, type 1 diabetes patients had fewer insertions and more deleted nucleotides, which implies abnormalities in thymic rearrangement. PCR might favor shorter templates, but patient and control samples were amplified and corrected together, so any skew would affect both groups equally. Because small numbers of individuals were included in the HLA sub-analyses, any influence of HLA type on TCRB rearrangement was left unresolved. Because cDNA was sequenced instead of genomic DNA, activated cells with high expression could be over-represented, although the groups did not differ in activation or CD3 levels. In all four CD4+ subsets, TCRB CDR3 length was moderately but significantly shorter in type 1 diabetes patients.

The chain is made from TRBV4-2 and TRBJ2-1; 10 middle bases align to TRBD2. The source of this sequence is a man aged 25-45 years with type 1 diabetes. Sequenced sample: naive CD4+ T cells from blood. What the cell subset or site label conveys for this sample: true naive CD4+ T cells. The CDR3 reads CASSQSSGRNNEQFF. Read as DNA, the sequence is TGTGCCAGCAGCCAATCTAGCGGGAGAAACAATGAGCAGTTCTTC.